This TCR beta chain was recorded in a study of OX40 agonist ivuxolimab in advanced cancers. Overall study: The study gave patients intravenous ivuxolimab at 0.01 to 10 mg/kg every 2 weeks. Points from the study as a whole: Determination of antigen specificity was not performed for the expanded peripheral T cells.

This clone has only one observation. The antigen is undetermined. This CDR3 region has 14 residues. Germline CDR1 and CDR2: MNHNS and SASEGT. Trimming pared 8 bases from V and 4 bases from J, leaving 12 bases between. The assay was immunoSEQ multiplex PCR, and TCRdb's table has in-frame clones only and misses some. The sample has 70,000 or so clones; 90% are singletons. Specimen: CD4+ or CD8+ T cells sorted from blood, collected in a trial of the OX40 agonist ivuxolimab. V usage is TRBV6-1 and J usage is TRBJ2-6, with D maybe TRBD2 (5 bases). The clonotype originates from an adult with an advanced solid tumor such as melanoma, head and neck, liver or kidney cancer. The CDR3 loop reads CASSGVTGANVLTF. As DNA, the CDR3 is TGTGCCAGCTCCGGGGTGACCGGGGCCAACGTCCTGACTTTC.